A selection of T cell receptor beta chains follows, all from one sample in a study of CD8 T cells in Susac syndrome. TCRdb used MiXCR to reprocess the immunoSEQ multiplex PCR reads, holding one entry per CDR3 protein. The data hold around 110,000 distinct CDR3 sequences, with 90% to 95% observed a single time. Material: CD8+ T cells from PBMCs. The receptors originated from a human donor with Susac syndrome. The CDR3 runs from the conserved cysteine through the conserved F or W. The D gene is left open where the match is weak. Size tells how often a clone was seen (once, few, many) or the class of an expanded clone, and some rows leave it out.

J gene,clone size,D gene,V gene,CDR3 protein,CDR3 DNA
TRBJ1-2,.,TRBD1,TRBV5-1,CASSDRGAGDYGYTF,TGCGCCAGCTCGGACAGGGGCGCGGGGGACTATGGCTACACCTTC
TRBJ1-2,.,.,TRBV25-1,CASSVGVYGYTF,TGTGCCAGCAGTGTCGGGGTTTATGGCTACACCTTC
TRBJ1-2,.,TRBD1,TRBV7-9,CASSLVDRRNYGYTF,TGTGCCAGCAGCTTAGTGGACAGGAGGAACTATGGCTACACCTTC
TRBJ2-1,.,TRBD2,TRBV6-5,CASSYSGTSGGVEQFF,TGTGCCAGCAGCTACTCGGGGACTAGCGGGGGGGTTGAGCAGTTCTTC
TRBJ2-1,.,TRBD2,TRBV29-1,CSVLSGGPSNEQFF,TGCAGCGTTCTTAGCGGGGGGCCGAGCAATGAGCAGTTCTTC
TRBJ2-7,.,.,TRBV10-3,CAISESASTPSYEQYF,TGTGCCATCAGTGAGTCTGCTAGCACCCCCTCCTACGAGCAGTACTTC
TRBJ2-7,.,.,TRBV7-9,CASSYDRYLTDYEQYF,TGTGCCAGCAGCTACGACAGGTACCTGACGGACTACGAGCAGTACTTC
TRBJ1-2,once,.,TRBV29-1,CSATLIYDRGYGYTF,TGCAGCGCTACATTGATCTATGACCGAGGCTATGGCTACACCTTC
TRBJ2-7,.,.,TRBV9,CASSVGQGSTYEQYF,TGTGCCAGCAGCGTAGGTCAGGGGTCAACCTACGAGCAGTACTTC
TRBJ2-7,.,.,TRBV12-3/TRBV12-4,CASSSGRVEKNEQYF,TGTGCCAGCAGTTCAGGGCGGGTCGAGAAGAACGAGCAGTACTTC
TRBJ2-7,once,.,TRBV7-6,CASSLGGQRDEQYF,TGTGCCAGCAGCTTGGGGGGACAGAGGGACGAGCAGTACTTC
TRBJ2-2,.,.,TRBV4-1,CASSQERGADTGELFF,TGCGCCAGCAGCCAGGAACGGGGGGCTGACACCGGGGAGCTGTTTTTT
TRBJ2-2,.,.,TRBV12-3/TRBV12-4,CASSFWRRQTNTGELFF,TGTGCCAGCAGTTTTTGGCGTCGACAGACGAACACCGGGGAGCTGTTTTTT
TRBJ2-1,.,.,TRBV12-3/TRBV12-4,CASTPGGPYNEQFF,TGTGCCAGCACCCCCGGGGGGCCGTACAATGAGCAGTTCTTC
TRBJ2-3,.,.,TRBV4-1,CASSQEPPPNTDTQYF,TGCGCCAGCAGCCAAGAACCTCCACCAAACACAGATACGCAGTATTTT
TRBJ2-3,.,TRBD1,TRBV15,CATSRQDRVVDTQYF,TGTGCCACCAGCAGACAGGACAGGGTCGTAGATACGCAGTATTTT
TRBJ1-1,.,.,TRBV29-1,CSVRQDTEAFF,TGCAGCGTTAGACAGGACACTGAAGCTTTCTTT
TRBJ1-2,.,.,TRBV6-6,CASSSLRENGYTF,TGTGCCAGCAGTTCCCTCAGGGAGAATGGCTACACCTTC
TRBJ2-1,.,TRBD2,TRBV9,CASSVDPGSGGLKFF,TGTGCCAGCAGCGTAGATCCTGGTAGCGGGGGTTTGAAGTTCTTC
TRBJ2-6,.,.,TRBV5-6,CASSFGSGNGANVLTF,TGTGCCAGCAGCTTTGGGTCTGGGAACGGGGCCAACGTCCTGACTTTC
TRBJ2-5,once,.,TRBV29-1,CSVGWGETQYF,TGCAGCGTTGGGTGGGGGGAGACCCAGTACTTC
TRBJ1-3,.,.,TRBV29-1,CSAYMLQGPSGNTIYF,TGCAGCGCATACATGCTACAGGGCCCCTCTGGAAACACCATATATTTT
TRBJ2-7,.,.,TRBV29-1,CSVEEGNGAVEQYF,TGCAGCGTTGAAGAAGGGAACGGTGCGGTCGAGCAGTACTTC
TRBJ1-1,.,.,TRBV6-2/TRBV6-3,CASSLQGYTEAFF,TGTGCCAGCAGCTTACAGGGATACACTGAAGCTTTCTTT
TRBJ2-1,.,.,TRBV11-2,CASSLPHEQFF,TGTGCCAGCAGCTTACCCCATGAGCAGTTCTTC
TRBJ1-2,.,.,TRBV20-1,CSARERSGPLANNYGYTF,TGCAGTGCTAGGGAAAGGTCGGGACCCCTGGCGAATAACTATGGCTACACCTTC
TRBJ2-7,.,TRBD1,TRBV27,CASSNRGPSYEQYF,TGTGCCAGCAGTAACAGGGGGCCTTCCTACGAGCAGTACTTC
TRBJ1-1,.,.,TRBV6-5,CASSPNRVNTEAFF,TGTGCCAGCAGTCCGAACAGGGTAAACACTGAAGCTTTCTTT
TRBJ2-5,.,.,TRBV7-9,CASSSYSGTLETQYF,TGTGCCAGCAGCTCATATTCCGGGACCCTTGAGACCCAGTACTTC
TRBJ2-5,.,TRBD1,TRBV6-2/TRBV6-3,CASSPSTGGGETQYF,TGTGCCAGCAGTCCTTCGACAGGGGGCGGAGAGACCCAGTACTTC
TRBJ2-7,.,TRBD1,TRBV7-9,CASSPWGGTGAYEQYF,TGTGCCAGCAGCCCCTGGGGCGGGACAGGGGCCTACGAGCAGTACTTC
TRBJ2-1,.,TRBD2,TRBV7-3,CASSLTSGGPRFF,TGTGCCAGCAGCTTAACTAGCGGGGGGCCCCGGTTCTTC
TRBJ1-2,.,.,TRBV7-3,CASSLIGGLGYGYTF,TGTGCCAGCAGCTTAATCGGGGGCCTGGGCTATGGCTACACCTTC
TRBJ2-5,.,.,TRBV6-2/TRBV6-3,CASSPGQRTTQYF,TGTGCCAGCAGTCCGGGACAAAGAACGACCCAGTACTTC
TRBJ1-2,.,.,TRBV25-1,CASSEGRTYGYTF,TGTGCCAGCAGTGAGGGCAGGACCTATGGCTACACCTTC
TRBJ1-1,once,.,TRBV20-1,CSAWLNTEAFF,TGCAGTGCTTGGTTGAACACTGAAGCTTTCTTT
TRBJ2-5,.,TRBD1,TRBV20-1,CSARDLKQGNQETQYF,TGCAGTGCTAGAGACCTTAAACAGGGGAACCAAGAGACCCAGTACTTC
TRBJ1-2,.,TRBD1,TRBV7-9,CASSFSGQGIAGYTF,TGTGCCAGCAGTTTTTCCGGACAGGGGATAGCTGGCTACACCTTC
TRBJ2-1,.,TRBD1,TRBV2,CASTAGQGAWRGGRSEQFF,TGTGCCAGCACCGCAGGACAGGGGGCATGGCGGGGGGGCCGGAGTGAGCAGTTCTTC
TRBJ2-7,.,.,TRBV29-1,CSVESGRGLGGEQYF,TGCAGCGTTGAATCTGGACGGGGGCTGGGGGGGGAGCAGTACTTC
TRBJ1-4,.,TRBD1,TRBV27,CASSPGTGVIRDEKLFF,TGTGCCAGCAGTCCCGGGACAGGGGTCATTCGGGATGAAAAACTGTTTTTT
TRBJ2-3,.,.,TRBV24-1,CATSDGGTVLGTDTQYF,TGTGCCACCAGTGATGGGGGGACAGTCTTAGGCACAGATACGCAGTATTTT
TRBJ2-5,.,.,TRBV9,CASSAHQGMIKETQYF,TGTGCCAGCAGCGCGCATCAGGGGATGATAAAAGAGACCCAGTACTTC
TRBJ1-5,.,.,TRBV4-1,CASSPDASGSNQPQHF,TGCGCCAGCAGCCCGGATGCTTCCGGGAGCAATCAGCCCCAGCATTTT
TRBJ1-1,.,.,TRBV6-1,CATSPDRYTMNTEAFF,TGTGCCACCAGTCCCGACAGGTATACCATGAACACTGAAGCTTTCTTT
TRBJ2-1,.,.,TRBV9,CASSAPGRGEQFF,TGTGCCAGCAGCGCCCCAGGGCGGGGTGAGCAGTTCTTC
TRBJ2-5,.,TRBD1,TRBV2,CASDRGDETQYF,TGTGCCAGCGACAGGGGTGATGAGACCCAGTACTTC
TRBJ2-1,.,TRBD2,TRBV4-2,CASSQEASGASYEQFF,TGTGCCAGCAGCCAAGAGGCTAGCGGGGCGTCGTATGAGCAGTTCTTC
TRBJ2-2,.,TRBD2,TRBV11-2,CASSSGLAGGLTGELFF,TGTGCCAGCAGCTCGGGACTAGCGGGGGGTCTCACCGGGGAGCTGTTTTTT